This T cell receptor beta chain was identified during a study of beta chain features in type 1 diabetes. V gave up 6 bases and J gave up 3 bases; unmatched junction bases: 4. The CDR3 totals 14 residues. The germline gives CDR1 SEHNR, CDR2 FQNEAQ (reference sequence). This clone was seen only a few times. Every isolated RNA sample was fully reverse transcribed, so sequencing captured expressed TCRB transcripts. Data came from immunoSEQ multiplex PCR; TCRdb stores just in-frame clones and leaves some out. The sample carries more than 110,000 clones, about 7% recorded once. Sequencing was carried out using central memory CD4+ T cells from blood. The chain recombines TRBV7-9 with TRBJ1-3, with 8 nucleotides matching TRBD1. The source of this sequence is a woman under 40 in good health. In DNA, the CDR3 is TGTGCCAGCAGTCCGACAGGGGTTGGAAACACCATATATTTT. Protein product: CASSPTGVGNTIYF.